This entry concerns a single TCR beta chain. The sample belongs to a study of blood T cell repertoires in COVID-19. As for the study in general: Collection of acute and convalescent COVID-19 samples took place in the United States, Italy and Spain. T cells, B-cell-depleted T cells, or PBMCs provided the cDNA or gDNA that served as material.

Original processing notes: From reference gene primer amplification, estimates of nucleated cell counts were derived. TCRdb's table, derived via immunoSEQ multiplex PCR, lists solely in-frame clones and lacks some. The V and J calls and the clone size are those of that table, but D and trimming were determined from the DNA. The sample records about 190,000 clones, around 91% being singletons. Trimming cost V 3 bases and J 3 bases; bases outside gene matches: 4. The germline V gene has CDR1 LNHDA and CDR2 SQIVND (reference sequence). This CDR3 has 14 amino acids. The TCR originated in a man aged 50 to 60 with acute or convalescent COVID-19. The sample consisted of peripheral blood. The genes are TRBV19 and TRBJ2-7; 8 bases align to TRBD1. The CDR3 region is CASSIAGTGYEQYF. Written as DNA, the CDR3 is TGTGCCAGTAGTATCGCTGGGACAGGCTACGAGCAGTACTTC.